Each of the 24 T cell receptor beta chains below was sequenced from the same sample in a study of blood T cell repertoires in COVID-19. Measured with immunoSEQ multiplex PCR; TCRdb has only the in-frame clones, and not every one. Here the sample spans about 270,000 clones, approximately 83% being singletons. The specimen was peripheral blood. These TCRs come from a human donor in a cohort sampled during active COVID-19.

As regards this clone: Other DNA sequences in the same sample also yield this CDR3. This rearrangement joins TRBV5-1 to TRBJ1-2, with TRBD1 matching 8 bases. Germline V CDR1 and CDR2: SGHRS, YFSETQ. The trim removed 4 bases at V and 5 bases at J, leaving 4 bases unmatched. This CDR3 spans 13 amino acids. This chain's CDR3 is CASSPGQGYGYTF. CDR3 bases: TGCGCCAGCAGCCCCGGACAGGGATATGGCTACACCTTC. Using reference TRBV5-1 and TRBJ1-2 for the parts outside the CDR3, the full variable domain is KAGVTQTPRYLIKTRGQQVTLSCSPISGHRSVSWYQQTPGQGLQFLFEYFSETQRNKGNFPGRFSGRQFSNSRSEMNVSTLELGDSALYLCASSPGQGYGYTFGSGTRLTVV.

This clone was counted between two and nine times. The chain has TRBV7-9 and TRBJ1-1; D not resolved. The CDR3 runs 13 residues. Germline values: CDR1 SEHNR, CDR2 FQNEAQ (reference sequence). Trimming left V 0 bases short and J 8 bases short, with 10 bases between. The CDR3 nucleotides read TGTGCCAGCAGCTTAGCGGCGAGGGTGGAAGCTTTCTTT. Amino acid sequence: CASSLAARVEAFF.

V is TRBV6-6 and J is TRBJ1-3, with D unclear. The length of the CDR3 is 15 residues. The germline CDR1 and CDR2 sequences are MNHNY and SVGAGI (reference sequence). V was shortened by 2 bases and J by 0 bases, with 8 bases between the two germline ends. The CDR3 DNA is TGTGCCAGCAGTTACACCGCTAGCTCTGGAAACACCATATATTTT. Amino acids: CASSYTASSGNTIYF.

The chain recombines TRBV7-9 with TRBJ1-1, with a weak D call TRBD1 (6 bases). CDR1 and CDR2 from the germline V gene are SEHNR and FQNEAQ (reference sequence). V lost 1 base to trimming and J lost 5 bases, with 8 bases between them. The CDR3 totals 13 residues. For the CDR3, the DNA is TGTGCCAGCAGCTTAGAGGGGGGGACTGAAGCTTTCTTT. The encoded protein is CASSLEGGTEAFF.

The genes are TRBV11-2 and TRBJ1-1; tentative D call: TRBD1 (5 bases). CDR3 length: 15 residues. Germline values: CDR1 SGHAT, CDR2 FQNNGV. Trimming shortened V by 0 bases and J by 1 base, and 9 bases separated the two germline ends. CDR3 amino acids: CASSLDQGRNTEAFF. Here the CDR3 DNA reads TGTGCCAGCAGCTTAGATCAGGGCAGGAACACTGAAGCTTTCTTT.

For the CDR3, the DNA is TGTGCCATCAGTGACGTGGTACGGGGTGTGGGGGCCGATACGCAGTATTTT. Translating it yields CAISDVVRGVGADTQYF. The gene calls are TRBV10-3 and TRBJ2-3, with D tentatively TRBD1 (6 bases). This CDR3 spans 17 amino acids. Germline V CDR1 and CDR2: ENHRY, SYGVKD. Trimming left V 3 bases short and J 6 bases short, with 22 bases between.

The chain carries TRBV19 and TRBJ1-2; D ambiguous. CDR1 is LNHDA and CDR2 is SQIVND in the germline V gene (reference sequence). V dropped 4 bases and J dropped 4 bases, with 7 bases sitting between them. The CDR3 loop spans 12 amino acids. The CDR3 DNA sequence: TGTGCCAGTAGTACGGTCTTCTATGGCTACACCTTC. This sequence encodes CASSTVFYGYTF.

This sequence joins TRBV4-1 and TRBJ1-4; D is unclear. V lost 2 bases, J lost 5 bases, and 15 bases lay in between. The germline CDR1 and CDR2 sequences are MGHRA and YSYEKL. This CDR3 is 16 amino acids long. The DNA for the CDR3 is TGCGCCAGCAGCCAATTGGCAGTTATCACGAATGAAAAACTGTTTTTT. Protein: CASSQLAVITNEKLFF.

The chain couples TRBV7-2 to TRBJ2-3; D possibly corresponds to TRBD2 (5 bases). CDR1 SGHTA and CDR2 FQGNSA come from the germline V gene. V lost 4 bases, J lost 5 bases, and 13 bases lay in between. This CDR3 region has 14 residues. In DNA, the CDR3 is TGTGCCAGCAGCTCCCGCTTCCGGGGAGATACGCAGTATTTT. Its protein is CASSSRFRGDTQYF. Using reference TRBV7-2 and TRBJ2-3 for the parts outside the CDR3, the full variable domain is GAGVSQSPSNKVTEKGKDVELRCDPISGHTALYWYRQSLGQGLEFLIYFQGNSAPDKSGLPSDRFSAERTGGSVSTLTIQRTQQEDSAVYLCASSSRFRGDTQYFGPGTRLTVL.

This rearrangement joins TRBV3-1 (or the pseudogene TRBV3-2) to TRBJ2-1, with a possible D match to TRBD2 (7 bases). This CDR3 has 13 amino acids. Trimming shortened V by 4 bases and J by 16 bases, and 20 bases separated the two germline ends. Germline assignment: CDR1 LGHDT and CDR2 YNNKEL (reference sequence). Here the CDR3 DNA reads TGTGCCAGCAGCCGCAGAGGGGGGGACCCTCCTTTCTTC. Protein product: CASSRRGGDPPFF.

This chain connects TRBV7-3 to TRBJ2-3; 7 bases map to TRBD2. The length of the CDR3 is 17 residues. In germline, CDR1 is SGHTA, CDR2 FQGTGA. The V segment lost 5 bases and the J segment 4 bases; nucleotides outside the gene matches: 15. CDR3 sequence (DNA): TGTGCCAGCAGCCATTACGGGGGGAGCCGTGGGGCAGATACGCAGTATTTT. Protein product: CASSHYGGSRGADTQYF. Looking up the rest from reference TRBV7-3 and TRBJ2-3 gives the full variable domain: GAGVSQTPSNKVTEKGKYVELRCDPISGHTALYWYRQSLGQGPEFLIYFQGTGAADDSGLPNDRFFAVRPEGSVSTLKIQRTERGDSAVYLCASSHYGGSRGADTQYFGPGTRLTVL.

The chain combines TRBV3-1 (or the pseudogene TRBV3-2) with TRBJ2-7; a weak D match, TRBD2 (5 bases). The CDR3 sequence is 14 residues long. CDR1 and CDR2 from the germline V gene are LGHDT and YNNKEL (reference sequence). V dropped 3 bases and J dropped 2 bases, with 11 bases sitting between them. The CDR3 coding sequence is TGTGCCAGCAGCCAGCAACCGGGGACCTACGAGCAGTACTTC. Translation gives CASSQQPGTYEQYF.

To note about this clone: Other DNA sequences in this sample translate to the same CDR3. V usage is TRBV12-3 or TRBV12-4 and J usage is TRBJ1-1; D gene ambiguous. Trimming stripped 1 base from V and 8 bases from J, with 5 bases between. CDR3 length: 11 residues. CDR3: CASSLGGEAFF. The CDR3 DNA follows: TGTGCCAGCAGTTTAGGAGGAGAAGCTTTCTTT.

The rearrangement uses TRBV6-4 and TRBJ2-3; 11 bases are a match to TRBD2. The CDR3 is 16 residues long. Germline loops: CDR1 MRHNA, CDR2 SNTAGT. J lost 0 bases, V lost 6 bases, and 5 bases had no gene match. The CDR3 loop reads CASSFLAGGSTDTQYF. The CDR3 DNA reads TGTGCCAGCAGCTTCTTAGCGGGAGGGAGCACAGATACGCAGTATTTT.

The chain joins TRBV18 to TRBJ1-2, with a possible D match to TRBD1 (6 bases). Trimming removed 3 bases at V and 8 bases at J, with 13 bases between. This CDR3 is 13 amino acids long. CDR1 KGHSH and CDR2 LQKENI come from the germline V gene. The CDR3, as DNA: TGTGCCAGCTCACCTAACAGGGACCGGGGCTACACCTTC. Amino acid sequence: CASSPNRDRGYTF.

The chain carries TRBV24-1 and TRBJ2-1; 7 bases are a match to TRBD2. J lost 8 bases, V lost 6 bases, and 9 bases had no gene match. Germline-derived CDR1 and CDR2 are KGHDR and SFDVKD. There are 14 residues in the CDR3. CDR3 in amino acids: CATSTGGSLDEQFF. In DNA, the CDR3 is TGTGCCACCAGTACTGGCGGGAGTCTCGATGAGCAGTTCTTC.

The chain uses TRBV18 and TRBJ1-1; unclear D gene. The V gene's germline CDR1 is KGHSH and CDR2 LQKENI. V gave up 2 bases and J gave up 13 bases, with 17 bases separating them. This CDR3 contains 13 residues. Here the CDR3 reads CASSPSLTSEGFF. The CDR3 DNA reads as TGTGCCAGCTCACCATCTTTGACTAGTGAGGGTTTCTTT.

The CDR3 bases are TGTGCCAGCAGCCTAACTCAGGCCCCAACAGGGGGCGGTCAGCCCCAGCATTTT. This gives the protein CASSLTQAPTGGGQPQHF. The V call is TRBV7-8, the J call TRBJ1-5, with TRBD1 identical over 9 bases. With 5 bases clipped from V and 6 bases from J, the junction kept 17 bases outside the gene matches. CDR1 and CDR2 (germline): SGHVS, FQNEAQ. The length of the CDR3 is 18 residues.

The chain links TRBV6-2 or TRBV6-3 to TRBJ1-1; D remains ambiguous. CDR1 is MNHEY, CDR2 SVGEGT, per germline. The CDR3 has 14 residues. The ends were cut back, 5 bases at V and 1 base at J, with 11 bases in the middle. CDR3 in DNA: TGTGCCAGCAGTAAATTCACACGGAACACTGAAGCTTTCTTT. Encoded protein: CASSKFTRNTEAFF.

The chain joins TRBV7-8 to TRBJ2-7, with a tentative D call TRBD2 (7 bases). CDR1 is SGHVS, CDR2 FQNEAQ, per germline. V was cut by 5 bases and J by 5 bases, with 13 bases left in between. The CDR3 covers 13 residues. The CDR3 coding sequence is TGTGCCAGCAGCCCGCTCGGGGGGCACGAGCAGTACTTC. Translating it yields CASSPLGGHEQYF.

There are a few counts of this clone. V gene TRBV7-9 combines with J gene TRBJ1-4; the D is unclear. The CDR3 spans 10 residues. V lost 6 bases and J lost 12, with 8 bases in between. Germline V gene sequence: CDR1 SEHNR, CDR2 FQNEAQ (reference sequence). CDR3: CASSPTELFF. In nucleotides, the CDR3 is TGTGCCAGCAGTCCTACGGAACTGTTTTTT. The entire variable domain, with the rest obtained from reference TRBV7-9 and TRBJ1-4, is as follows: DTGVSQNPRHKITKRGQNVTFRCDPISEHNRLYWYRQTLGQGPEFLTYFQNEAQLEKSRLLSDRFSAERPKGSFSTLEIQRTEQGDSAMYLCASSPTELFFGSGTQLSVL.

This sequence joins TRBV7-2 and TRBJ2-2, with D possibly TRBD2 on 5 matching bases. In germline, CDR1 is SGHTA, CDR2 FQGNSA. V gave up 8 bases and J gave up 3 bases, with 13 bases separating them. The CDR3 is 14 residues long. In DNA form, the CDR3 reads TGTGCCAGCGTCGGGGTAGCCTACACCGGGGAGCTGTTTTTT. Protein: CASVGVAYTGELFF.

This clone was counted only a few times. The rearrangement uses TRBV3-1 (or the pseudogene TRBV3-2) and TRBJ1-1; D possibly corresponds to TRBD1 (5 bases). The CDR3 is 15 residues long. Germline V lookup: CDR1 LGHDT, CDR2 YNNKEL (reference sequence). V lost 2 bases to trimming and J lost 0 bases, with 10 bases between them. Here the CDR3 reads CASSQLDSMNTEAFF. The DNA for the CDR3 is TGTGCCAGCAGCCAATTAGACAGCATGAACACTGAAGCTTTCTTT.

This chain connects TRBV5-5 to TRBJ2-5; TRBD2 matches 7 bases. Trimming cost V 1 base and J 4 bases; bases outside gene matches: 1. The germline CDR1 and CDR2 sequences are SGHKS and YYEKEE (reference sequence). The CDR3 extends over 13 amino acids. CDR3 nucleotide sequence: TGTGCCAGCAGCTTGATAGCGGGAGAGACCCAGTACTTC. Translated, it gives CASSLIAGETQYF.